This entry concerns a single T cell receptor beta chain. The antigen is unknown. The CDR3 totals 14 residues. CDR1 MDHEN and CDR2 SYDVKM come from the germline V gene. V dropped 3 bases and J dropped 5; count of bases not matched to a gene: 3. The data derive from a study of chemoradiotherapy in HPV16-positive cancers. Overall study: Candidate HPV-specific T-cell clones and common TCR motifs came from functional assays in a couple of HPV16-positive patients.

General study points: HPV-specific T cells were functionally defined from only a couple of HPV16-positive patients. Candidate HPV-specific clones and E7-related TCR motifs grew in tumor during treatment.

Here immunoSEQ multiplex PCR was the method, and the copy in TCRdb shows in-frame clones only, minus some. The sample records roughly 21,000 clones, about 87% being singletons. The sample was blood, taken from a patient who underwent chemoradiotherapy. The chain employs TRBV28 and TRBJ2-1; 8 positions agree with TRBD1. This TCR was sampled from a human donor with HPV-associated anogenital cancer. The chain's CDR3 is CASSLQGANNEQFF. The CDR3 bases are TGTGCCAGCAGTTTGCAGGGGGCGAACAATGAGCAGTTCTTC.